Listed here are 26 T cell receptor beta chains from one sample, sequenced in a study of cytomegalovirus exposure and HLA in healthy donors. This PCR relied on a set of 60 Vbeta primers and 13 Jbeta primers. Libraries were prepared by immunoSEQ multiplex PCR; TCRdb keeps only in-frame clonotypes and omits some of them. The data hold roughly 130,000 clones, with around 66% observed a single time. Sequenced: PBMCs. Source of these receptors: a woman between 35 and 50 years old in good health and CMV-seropositive.

This clone was seen only a few times. The V call is TRBV27, the J call TRBJ2-7, with no clear D. The CDR3 sequence is 13 residues long. Trimming removed 6 bases at V and 7 bases at J, with 16 bases between. The germline CDR1 and CDR2 sequences are MNHEY and SMNVEV (reference sequence). The CDR3 spells CASRSDRVGEQYF. DNA of the CDR3: TGTGCCAGCAGGAGCGACCGCGTTGGGGAGCAGTACTTC.

The chain carries TRBV28 and TRBJ1-2, with 7 bases fitting TRBD1. Germline V gene sequence: CDR1 MDHEN, CDR2 SYDVKM. This CDR3 is built from 17 residues. The trim removed 1 base at V and 4 bases at J, leaving 12 bases unmatched. In DNA form, the CDR3 reads TGTGCCAGCAGTTTATATAAGGGACAGACCCCTATCTATGGCTACACCTTC. It codes for CASSLYKGQTPIYGYTF.

On this clone itself: Other DNA variants within this sample encode the same CDR3. The chain links TRBV4-1 to TRBJ1-1; D is unclear. The germline V and J ends were trimmed by 1 base and 2 bases, with 5 bases remaining between them. Germline CDR1 MGHRA, CDR2 YSYEKL. This CDR3 has 13 amino acids. The DNA of the CDR3 is TGCGCCAGCAGCCAAGGCGGAAACACTGAAGCTTTCTTT. It yields the protein CASSQGGNTEAFF.

V gene TRBV5-4 combines with J gene TRBJ2-1; 7 bases are a match to TRBD2. This CDR3 contains 15 residues. CDR1 is SGHNT and CDR2 is YYREEE in the germline V gene (reference sequence). V was clipped by 5 bases and J by 0 bases; unmatched bases: 5. CDR3: CASSLSGNSYNEQFF. The CDR3 DNA follows: TGTGCCAGCAGTTTGAGCGGGAACTCCTACAATGAGCAGTTCTTC.

The J gene is TRBJ2-1, the V gene TRBV6-6, with 9 nucleotides matching TRBD2. V shed 0 bases, J shed 14 bases, and the junction held 8 bases outside the gene matches. Germline CDR1 is MNHNY and CDR2 is SVGAGI (reference sequence). There are 14 residues in the CDR3. CDR3 residues: CASSYSVSGGLEFF. CDR3 DNA: TGTGCCAGCAGTTACTCCGTTAGCGGGGGCCTCGAGTTCTTC.

The chain uses TRBV7-9 and TRBJ2-1; 7 bases agree with TRBD2. The V and J ends lost 3 bases and 3 bases, in that order; junction bases with no gene match: 5. This CDR3 comprises 15 residues. Germline V lookup: CDR1 SEHNR, CDR2 FQNEAQ (reference sequence). The CDR3: CASSLRSGVYNEQFF. The CDR3 DNA sequence: TGTGCCAGCAGCTTGAGAAGCGGGGTCTACAATGAGCAGTTCTTC.

The chain is built from TRBV6-6 and TRBJ1-6; D is perhaps TRBD1 (6 bases). Trimming stripped 5 bases from V and 10 bases from J, with 18 bases between. The germline V gene encodes CDR1 MNHNY and CDR2 SVGAGI (reference sequence). CDR3 size: 15 residues. CDR3 sequence: CASSVTGLRRSPLHF. As DNA, the CDR3 is TGTGCCAGCAGTGTTACAGGGTTACGACGGTCACCCCTCCACTTT.

This sequence joins TRBV10-1 and TRBJ2-1, with 8 bases aligning to TRBD2. Germline-derived CDR1 and CDR2 are WNHNN and SYGVQD (reference sequence). The CDR3 spans 14 residues. J was trimmed by 4 bases and V by 5 bases; bases with no gene match: 4. The CDR3 sequence: CASSPSGPYNEQFF. CDR3 nucleotides: TGCGCCAGCAGTCCTAGCGGGCCTTACAATGAGCAGTTCTTC.

V is TRBV10-3 and J is TRBJ2-7; 11 nucleotides line up with TRBD2. The V gene's germline CDR1 is ENHRY and CDR2 SYGVKD. The V segment lost 4 bases and the J segment 0 bases; nucleotides outside the gene matches: 8. The CDR3 sequence is 17 residues long. Here the CDR3 DNA reads TGTGCCATCAGTGCTAACCTGGGACTAGCGGTCTCCTACGAGCAGTACTTC. Translated, it gives CAISANLGLAVSYEQYF.

The chain is built from TRBV7-8 and TRBJ2-5; possibly TRBD1 for D (6 bases). Germline V CDR1 and CDR2: SGHVS, FQNEAQ. The V end lost 5 bases, the J end lost 1 base, and 14 bases lay between the germline ends. This CDR3 is built from 15 residues. The CDR3 protein is CASSISDRFQETQYF. For the CDR3, the DNA is TGTGCCAGCAGCATATCTGACAGGTTCCAAGAGACCCAGTACTTC.

There are a few counts of this clone. The chain combines TRBV25-1 with TRBJ2-2; tentatively, D is TRBD2 (6 bases). CDR1 is MGHDK, CDR2 SYGVNS, per germline. V lost 0 bases and J lost 4, with 12 bases in between. The CDR3 sequence is 16 residues long. CDR3 nucleotides: TGTGCCAGCAGTGAATATAGCGGCCGAGGCACCGGGGAGCTGTTTTTT. Translation: CASSEYSGRGTGELFF.

The chain carries TRBV9 and TRBJ2-2, with a weak D call TRBD2 (5 bases). The ends were cut back, 0 bases at V and 0 bases at J, with 18 bases in the middle. CDR1 is SGDLS and CDR2 is YYNGEE in the germline V gene. There are 19 residues in the CDR3. The CDR3 bases are TGTGCCAGCAGCGTAGAGTTACGAGGGCCCCCCGCGAACACCGGGGAGCTGTTTTTT. Translating it yields CASSVELRGPPANTGELFF.

The chain links TRBV27 to TRBJ2-3; no firm D call. Germline CDR1 reads MNHEY; CDR2 reads SMNVEV (reference sequence). The CDR3 length is 13 residues. V gave up 5 bases and J gave up 6 bases, with 12 bases separating them. The CDR3 loop is CASSAFKLDTQYF. Here the CDR3 DNA reads TGTGCCAGCAGTGCCTTCAAACTCGATACGCAGTATTTT.

The chain combines TRBV27 with TRBJ1-4; D is unresolved. CDR3 size: 14 residues. CDR1 and CDR2 (germline): MNHEY, SMNVEV (reference sequence). The V and J ends lost 5 bases and 3 bases respectively, with 10 bases between them. The CDR3 DNA reads as TGTGCCAGCAGTCGGAAGAGGGCTAATGAAAAACTGTTTTTT. This gives the protein CASSRKRANEKLFF.

The J gene is TRBJ1-1, the V gene TRBV29-1; tentatively, D is TRBD1 (5 bases). Germline V CDR1 and CDR2: SQVTM, ANQGSEA. This CDR3 is built from 14 residues. Trimming pared 1 base from V and 11 bases from J, leaving 20 bases between. The CDR3 here is CSVEGVGGAPPAFF. The CDR3, as DNA: TGCAGCGTTGAAGGAGTGGGAGGGGCTCCCCCGGCTTTCTTT.

The chain is built from TRBV18 and TRBJ1-1; TRBD1 agrees at 8 bases. With V trimmed by 2 bases and J by 2 bases, 10 bases remained unmatched. CDR1 KGHSH and CDR2 LQKENI come from the germline V gene. This CDR3 is 17 amino acids long. CDR3 nucleotides: TGTGCCAGCTCACCAGTGGACAGGGAGTCTACTAACACTGAAGCTTTCTTT. It codes for CASSPVDRESTNTEAFF.

A single count supports this clone. V usage is TRBV2 and J usage is TRBJ2-1, with a weak D call TRBD1 (5 bases). Trimming stripped 8 bases from V and 0 bases from J, with 11 bases between. Germline V gene data show CDR1 as SNHLY and CDR2 as FYNNEI. The CDR3 consists of 14 residues. Here the CDR3 reads CASSSDSSYNEQFF. The CDR3 bases are TGTGCCAGCTCGTCCGACAGCTCCTACAATGAGCAGTTCTTC. Based on the CDR3 plus reference TRBV2 and TRBJ2-1, the full variable domain is EPEVTQTPSHQVTQMGQEVILRCVPISNHLYFYWYRQILGQKVEFLVSFYNNEISEKSEIFDDQFSVERPDGSNFTLKIRSTKLEDSAMYFCASSSDSSYNEQFFGPGTRLTVL.

The gene calls are TRBV2 and TRBJ1-5, with 7 bases aligning to TRBD1. Germline V gene sequence: CDR1 SNHLY, CDR2 FYNNEI. J was trimmed by 6 bases and V by 4 bases; bases with no gene match: 9. The CDR3 loop spans 15 amino acids. In DNA, the CDR3 is TGTGCCAGCAGTGGAACAGGGGAGAGGGGTCAGCCCCAGCATTTT. This codes for CASSGTGERGQPQHF. Combining the CDR3 with reference TRBV2 and TRBJ1-5 gives the whole variable domain EPEVTQTPSHQVTQMGQEVILRCVPISNHLYFYWYRQILGQKVEFLVSFYNNEISEKSEIFDDQFSVERPDGSNFTLKIRSTKLEDSAMYFCASSGTGERGQPQHFGDGTRLSIL.

V gene TRBV9 combines with J gene TRBJ1-1, with D unresolved. The CDR3 runs to 13 residues. Per germline, CDR1 SGDLS and CDR2 YYNGEE. The V end lost 4 bases, the J end lost 6 bases, and 13 bases lay between the germline ends. CDR3 region: CASSPRSTPEAFF. The CDR3 DNA reads TGTGCCAGCAGCCCCCGTTCTACCCCTGAAGCTTTCTTT.

V gene TRBV7-8 combines with J gene TRBJ1-1; the match to TRBD1 covers 7 bases. Germline V gives CDR1 SGHVS, CDR2 FQNEAQ. CDR3 length: 14 amino acids. V lost 5 bases to trimming and J lost 4 bases; unmatched junction nucleotides: 7. The DNA for the CDR3 is TGTGCCAGCAGCCCCAGAGCAGGGGGCACTGAAGCTTTCTTT. It codes for CASSPRAGGTEAFF.

This chain connects TRBV5-6 to TRBJ2-3; D unresolved. V was shortened by 4 bases and J by 2 bases, with 14 bases between the two germline ends. The CDR3 loop spans 15 amino acids. CDR1 is SGHDT, CDR2 YYEEEE, per germline. The DNA of the CDR3 is TGTGCCAGCAGCCCAGTCTCGGCGGACACAGATACGCAGTATTTT. Encoded protein: CASSPVSADTDTQYF. Variable domain in full (rest from reference TRBV5-6 and TRBJ2-3): DAGVTQSPTHLIKTRGQQVTLRCSPKSGHDTVSWYQQALGQGPQFIFQYYEEEERQRGNFPDRFSGHQFPNYSSELNVNALLLGDSALYLCASSPVSADTDTQYFGPGTRLTVL.

The gene calls are TRBV7-6 and TRBJ1-2; weak D call: TRBD1 (6 bases). The CDR3 has 15 residues. V lost 6 bases to trimming and J lost 5 bases, with 19 bases between them. In germline, CDR1 is SGHVS, CDR2 FNYEAQ. The CDR3 nucleotides read TGTGCCAGCAGTCGCGGGCAAGGGGGACCATATGGCTACACCTTC. As protein: CASSRGQGGPYGYTF.

This chain uses TRBV11-2 with TRBJ2-1; D is perhaps TRBD1 (6 bases). The CDR3 is made up of 14 amino acids. Germline V gives CDR1 SGHAT, CDR2 FQNNGV. V was trimmed by 5 bases and J by 7 bases, leaving 15 bases between them. This CDR3 reads CASSPLDRSNEQFF. The CDR3 DNA reads TGTGCCAGCAGCCCGTTGGACAGATCAAATGAGCAGTTCTTC. The entire variable domain, with the rest obtained from reference TRBV11-2 and TRBJ2-1, is as follows: EAGVAQSPRYKIIEKRQSVAFWCNPISGHATLYWYQQILGQGPKLLIQFQNNGVVDDSQLPKDRFSAERLKGVDSTLKIQPAKLEDSAVYLCASSPLDRSNEQFFGPGTRLTVL.

The chain carries TRBV7-9 and TRBJ1-1; tentatively, D is TRBD1 (6 bases). The V and J ends lost 1 base and 2 bases respectively, with 8 bases between them. CDR3 size: 14 residues. From germline, CDR1 is SEHNR and CDR2 FQNEAQ (reference sequence). The CDR3 DNA is TGTGCCAGCAGCTTAGACAGGGACAACACTGAAGCTTTCTTT. Its protein is CASSLDRDNTEAFF.

V is TRBV10-3 and J is TRBJ2-7, with 8 positions matching TRBD1. Trimming removed 6 bases from V and 2 bases from J; junction bases left unmatched: 9. The CDR3 extends over 15 amino acids. The germline CDR1 and CDR2 sequences are ENHRY and SYGVKD. The CDR3 spells CAIRPGTGFTYEQYF. In nucleotides, the CDR3 is TGTGCCATCAGGCCCGGGACAGGCTTTACCTACGAGCAGTACTTC.

The V gene is TRBV25-1, the J gene TRBJ2-1; D uncertain. This CDR3 is 14 amino acids long. Trimming removed 10 bases at V and 4 bases at J, with 17 bases between. The germline V gene encodes CDR1 MGHDK and CDR2 SYGVNS. In nucleotides, the CDR3 is TGTGCCACCGACGTTGACTCCCCTTACAATGAGCAGTTCTTC. Translated: CATDVDSPYNEQFF.